Listed below are T cell receptor beta chains from one sample, sequenced in a study of shared clonotypes between healthy human individuals. Using immunoSEQ multiplex PCR, the repertoire was profiled, and TCRdb retains in-frame clones only, with some absent. Seen here are 2 million or so clones, 85% to 95% observed once, and the top ten hold 0.13%. Sequencing input: naive CD4+ T cells sorted from blood. These receptors were obtained from a young man in good health. The CDR3 runs from the conserved cysteine through the conserved F or W. The D gene is left open where the match is weak. The size field is filled for only some rows; it gives once, few, many or a size class.

v_call,d_call,clone_size,j_call,cdr3_nt,cdr3_aa
TRBV7-9,-,-,TRBJ2-1,TGTGCCGGAAGGACACTGATGAGCAATGAGCAGTTCTTC,CAGRTLMSNEQFF
TRBV7-2,-,once,TRBJ2-3,TGTGCCAGCAGCCCTAGGGTAATAGGCACAGATACGCAGTATTTT,CASSPRVIGTDTQYF
TRBV5-4,-,-,TRBJ2-5,TGTGCCAGCAGCTTGGGGGGGCGCGGAGAGACCCAGTACTTC,CASSLGGRGETQYF
TRBV7-9,-,-,TRBJ2-6,TGTGCCAGCAGCTTAGGCTCTGGGGCCAACGTCCTGACTTTC,CASSLGSGANVLTF
TRBV10-3,TRBD1,-,TRBJ1-1,TGTGCCACCGACCGGACAGGGGGAAGCACTGAAGCTTTCTTT,CATDRTGGSTEAFF
TRBV2,-,-,TRBJ1-2,TGTGCCAGCGGATCTAACTATGGCTACACCTTC,CASGSNYGYTF
TRBV10-3,-,-,TRBJ2-7,TGTGCCATCAGAAACAGGGACAACGAGCAGTACTTC,CAIRNRDNEQYF
TRBV9,TRBD2,once,TRBJ2-1,TGTGCCAGCAGCTCCTTGGAGGCGCTAGCGGGAGCTAATGAGCAGTTCTTC,CASSSLEALAGANEQFF
TRBV7-2,-,-,TRBJ1-5,TGTGCCAGCAGCTTAGCGGGAGGTCAATTAAGTCAGCCCCAGCATTTT,CASSLAGGQLSQPQHF
TRBV4-1,TRBD2,once,TRBJ2-1,TGCGCCAGCAGCCAAGTACTAGCGGGGGGGCCTAATGAGCAGTTCTTC,CASSQVLAGGPNEQFF
TRBV7-2,-,-,TRBJ2-7,TGTGCCAGCAGCTTAGCAGGATTGGAAACGTACTTC,CASSLAGLETYF
TRBV7-2,TRBD2,-,TRBJ2-5,TGTGCCAGCATCACGGGACTAGCGGGGGGGAGAGAGACCCAGTACTTC,CASITGLAGGRETQYF
TRBV5-8,-,-,TRBJ2-5,TGTGCCAGCAGCCGGGCTGACGGGGGCGTTAGGGTTTCGGCCCAGTACTTC,CASSRADGGVRVSAQYF
TRBV21-1,-,-,TRBJ1-5,TGTGCCAGCAGCCCTAGCGGGACGCCAGGAAATCAGCCCCAGCATTTT,CASSPSGTPGNQPQHF
TRBV9,TRBD2,few,TRBJ2-7,TGTGCCAGCAGCGCGACTAGCGGGAGCTACGAGCAGTACTTC,CASSATSGSYEQYF
TRBV21-1,-,once,TRBJ2-4,TGTGCCAGCAGCAAAGGAGAAGGGGACCCCAAAAACATTCAGTACTTC,CASSKGEGDPKNIQYF
TRBV6-6,TRBD2,-,TRBJ2-1,TGTGCCAGCAGACACCTAGCGGGGGACTACTACAATGAGCAGTTCTTC,CASRHLAGDYYNEQFF
TRBV7-9,TRBD1,-,TRBJ2-7,TGTGCCAGCAGCGTACAGGGGATACCCTACGAGCAGTACTTC,CASSVQGIPYEQYF
TRBV7-2,-,once,TRBJ1-6,TGTGCCAGCAGCTTGGAGGATTCACCCCTCCACTTT,CASSLEDSPLHF
TRBV7-2,-,-,TRBJ1-4,TGTGCCAGCAGCCCGGAGGGGGGGTCTAATGAAAAACTGTTTTTT,CASSPEGGSNEKLFF
TRBV21-1,-,-,TRBJ1-6,TGTGCCAGCAGCAAAGGTCCTTTTCGAGCCCTCCACTTT,CASSKGPFRALHF
TRBV5-1,-,once,TRBJ2-2,TGCGCCAGCAGAGGGGGGGCGAGCAGCTTGAACACCGGGGAGCTGTTTTTT,CASRGGASSLNTGELFF
TRBV7-8,-,-,TRBJ2-7,TGTGCCAGCAGCTTACAAACAGTAATGGGGACTCCTTACTCCTACGAGCAGTACTTC,CASSLQTVMGTPYSYEQYF
TRBV29-1,TRBD1,once,TRBJ2-7,TGCAGCGTCACAGGGGCGGGCTACGAGCAGTACTTC,CSVTGAGYEQYF
TRBV28,-,-,TRBJ2-7,TGTGCCAGCAGTTTAGAAGGGTTCGAGCAGTACTTC,CASSLEGFEQYF
TRBV5-1,-,-,TRBJ2-1,TGCGCCAGCAGCTTGGGTGGGGGTAGCAATGAGCAGTTCTTC,CASSLGGGSNEQFF
TRBV7-3,-,-,TRBJ2-1,TGTGCCAGCAGCTTAGAGGGGAGCTCCTACAATGAGCAGTTCTTC,CASSLEGSSYNEQFF
TRBV10-1,-,-,TRBJ2-1,TGCGCCAGCAGTGACGGAAGCCCCTACAATGAGCAGTTCTTC,CASSDGSPYNEQFF
TRBV10-2,-,-,TRBJ2-2,TGCGCCAGCAGTGAAGTTTGGGCGACCGGGGAGCTGTTTTTT,CASSEVWATGELFF
TRBV7-2,TRBD1,-,TRBJ1-2,TGTGCCAGCAGCTCCCCCGGTCCCGGGACAGGGGGCGACAACTATGGCTACACCTTC,CASSSPGPGTGGDNYGYTF
TRBV6-6,-,-,TRBJ2-2,TGTGCCAGCGCTAACACCGGGGAGCTGTTTTTT,CASANTGELFF
TRBV7-8,-,-,TRBJ1-2,TGTGCCAGCGGCCCCTCAATCAACTATGGCTACACCTTC,CASGPSINYGYTF
TRBV7-9,TRBD1,-,TRBJ1-2,TGTGCCAGCAGCTTAGCGAAGGGACAGGGGGCAGACTATGGCTACACCTTC,CASSLAKGQGADYGYTF
TRBV18,-,-,TRBJ1-1,TGTGCCAGCTCACCCATGGACAGTATGAACACTGAAGCTTTCTTT,CASSPMDSMNTEAFF
TRBV7-2,-,-,TRBJ1-2,TGTGCCAGCAGCTTGGGGGGGCGCATCTATGGCTACACCTTC,CASSLGGRIYGYTF
TRBV19,-,-,TRBJ2-3,TGTGCCAGTAGTGTACAGGGAGTGGATATGGCGGGTTCGTATTTT,CASSVQGVDMAGSYF
TRBV25-1,-,-,TRBJ1-3,TGTGCCAGCATGGCCTCTTGGAACACCATATATTTT,CASMASWNTIYF
TRBV27,-,-,TRBJ2-2,TGTGCCAGCAGTTTCCAAAAAGTGGGACTGTTAAAAACCGGGGAGCTGTTTTTT,CASSFQKVGLLKTGELFF
TRBV30,-,-,TRBJ1-2,TGTGCCTGGAGTCCTGGGGGTGCTGGCTACACCTTC,CAWSPGGAGYTF
TRBV6-6,-,-,TRBJ2-3,TGTGCCAGCAGCCTTCGACAGGTCCCTGGCACAGATACGCAGTATTTT,CASSLRQVPGTDTQYF
TRBV18,TRBD2,-,TRBJ2-7,TGTGCCAGCCTCCCAGGGACTAGCGGGAGCTACGAGCAGTACTTC,CASLPGTSGSYEQYF